One sample yielded the 20 T cell receptor beta chains listed below, sequenced in a study of T-cell reconstitution after alpha-beta-depleted transplantation in children. It was with unique molecular identifiers that the TCRbeta library was prepared. Each CDR3 protein gets one entry after TCRdb re-called the PCR reads with MiXCR. This table holds around 230,000 distinct CDR3 sequences, approximately 19% found once. The sample was PBMCs, mostly from graft donor cells, taken 360 days after TCRalphabeta/CD19-depleted stem cell transplant. Receptors were obtained from a male patient between 2 and 10 years old who had a stem cell transplant for acute lymphoblastic leukemia, so the T cells may come from the graft donor.

The V call is TRBV28, the J call TRBJ1-4; the match to TRBD1 covers 7 bases. The CDR3 has 16 residues. Germline loops: CDR1 MDHEN, CDR2 SYDVKM. The V and J ends lost 5 bases and 8 bases, in that order; junction bases with no gene match: 14. The CDR3: CASSELQGVRDEKLFF. The CDR3 nucleotides read TGTGCCAGCAGTGAACTTCAGGGGGTCAGGGACGAAAAACTGTTTTTT.

This clonotype was recorded a few times. The rearrangement uses TRBV20-1 and TRBJ2-7; tentatively, D is TRBD2 (5 bases). Trimming removed 0 bases from V and 2 bases from J, with 20 bases in between. CDR3 size: 17 residues. CDR1 is DFQATT, CDR2 SNEGSKA, per germline (reference sequence). CDR3 sequence reads: CSARDRLLARVAYEQYF. CDR3 coding DNA: TGCAGTGCTAGAGATCGACTCCTAGCCCGGGTGGCCTACGAGCAGTACTTC.

V usage is TRBV24-1 and J usage is TRBJ2-1, with 9 bases aligning to TRBD2. CDR1 and CDR2 (germline): KGHDR, SFDVKD. J lost 6 bases, V lost 3 bases, and 5 bases had no gene match. The CDR3 runs to 15 residues. CDR3: CATSDPTTSGNEQFF. CDR3 coding DNA: TGTGCCACCAGTGATCCGACGACTAGCGGCAATGAGCAGTTCTTC.

The V call is TRBV11-1, the J call TRBJ1-1; D ambiguous. The CDR3 totals 12 residues. V shed 2 bases and J shed 8 bases, with 9 bases lying between them. Germline CDR1 is SGHAT and CDR2 is FQDESV (reference sequence). The CDR3 coding sequence is TGTGCCAGCAGCTTACAGGTGCTCGAAGCTTTCTTT. Translating it yields CASSLQVLEAFF.

This clonotype turned up a few times. V usage is TRBV19 and J usage is TRBJ2-7; no definite D call. This CDR3 is 13 amino acids long. Between the trimmed V and J ends, which lost 5 bases and 7 bases, there was a span of 15 bases. Germline loops: CDR1 LNHDA, CDR2 SQIVND (reference sequence). CDR3 DNA sequence: TGTGCCAGTAGTCACAGCGCCGCTTTGGAGCAGTACTTC. It encodes CASSHSAALEQYF. The variable domain in full, with the rest retrieved from reference TRBV19 and TRBJ2-7, is DGGITQSPKYLFRKEGQNVTLSCEQNLNHDAMYWYRQDPGQGLRLIYYSQIVNDFQKGDIAEGYSVSREKKESFPLTVTSAQKNPTAFYLCASSHSAALEQYFGPGTRLTVT.

The V and J genes are TRBV29-1 and TRBJ1-1, with a tentative D call TRBD1 (6 bases). The length of the CDR3 is 14 residues. With 5 bases removed from V and 1 base from J, the gap between germline ends came to 14 bases. The V gene's germline CDR1 is SQVTM and CDR2 ANQGSEA. The CDR3: CSVSTGLGNTEAFF. The CDR3 DNA is TGCAGCGTTTCGACAGGCCTGGGGAACACTGAAGCTTTCTTT.

V and J are TRBV6-5 and TRBJ2-5; D is undetermined. V lost 0 bases and J lost 5, with 16 bases in between. CDR3 size: 16 residues. Germline V CDR1 and CDR2: MNHEY, SVGAGI. CDR3 nucleotides: TGTGCCAGCAGTTACTCGAGATCCCAGGTACCGGAGACCCAGTACTTC. Protein: CASSYSRSQVPETQYF.

This chain connects TRBV27 to TRBJ2-7; D may be TRBD1 (6 bases). With 11 bases removed from V and 0 bases from J, the gap between germline ends came to 17 bases. CDR3 length equals 14 residues. Germline CDR1 reads MNHEY; CDR2 reads SMNVEV (reference sequence). CDR3 sequence (DNA): TGTGCCCGCACCGAACAGGGTCCCTCCTACGAGCAGTACTTC. This gives the protein CARTEQGPSYEQYF.

V and J are TRBV20-1 and TRBJ2-3; D is perhaps TRBD1 or TRBD2 (5 bases each). Germline CDR1 is DFQATT and CDR2 is SNEGSKA (reference sequence). The CDR3 sequence is 13 residues long. With 5 bases removed from V and 2 bases from J, the gap between germline ends came to 11 bases. CDR3 sequence: CSAPNGTTDTQYF. In DNA, the CDR3 is TGCAGTGCTCCAAACGGGACCACAGATACGCAGTATTTT.

This clonotype was observed a handful of times. V and J are TRBV15 and TRBJ2-3; TRBD2 might be the D (6 bases). The V end lost 9 bases, the J end lost 0 bases, and 13 bases lay between the germline ends. This CDR3 comprises 14 residues. The germline V gene has CDR1 LNHNV and CDR2 YYDKDF (reference sequence). The CDR3 loop reads CATRWGDSTDTQYF. The CDR3 nucleotides are TGTGCCACGAGGTGGGGGGATAGCACAGATACGCAGTATTTT.

This clonotype was picked up a small number of times. The V gene is TRBV12-3 or TRBV12-4, the J gene TRBJ2-5; the D is unclear. CDR3 length equals 14 residues. V shed 5 bases and J shed 2 bases, with 12 bases lying between them. CDR3 coding DNA: TGTGCCAGCAGTACCGACCAAGGACAAGAGACCCAGTACTTC. Translating it yields CASSTDQGQETQYF.

In this sample, this clonotype turned up many times. The rearrangement links TRBV4-3 to TRBJ1-1; 8 bases line up with TRBD1. This CDR3 has 18 amino acids. CDR1 and CDR2 (germline): LGHNA, YSLEER. Unmatched junction bases numbered 14, after V lost 0 bases and J lost 5 bases. CDR3 sequence reads: CASSQDLRQGAGRTEAFF. Here the CDR3 DNA reads TGCGCCAGCAGCCAAGATCTCCGGCAGGGGGCGGGTCGGACTGAAGCTTTCTTT.

This clonotype has only a few counts. This chain connects TRBV5-6 to TRBJ1-5; D is unclear. V was clipped by 1 base and J by 5 bases, with 4 bases between them. There are 12 residues in the CDR3. CDR1 is SGHDT and CDR2 is YYEEEE in the germline V gene. The CDR3 DNA sequence: TGTGCCAGCAGCTTGTCCGATCAGCCCCAGCATTTT. It codes for CASSLSDQPQHF.

This clonotype has a count of ten or more. The chain joins TRBV28 to TRBJ2-5; 7 positions match TRBD2. The germline V gene has CDR1 MDHEN and CDR2 SYDVKM. The J segment lost 1 base and the V segment lost 2 bases, leaving 4 bases of the junction unmatched. There are 15 residues in the CDR3. CDR3 sequence: CASSLAASGQETQYF. The CDR3 DNA sequence: TGTGCCAGCAGTTTAGCGGCTAGCGGCCAAGAGACCCAGTACTTC.

This rearrangement joins TRBV24-1 to TRBJ2-5; tentative D call: TRBD2 (6 bases). Trimming took off 4 bases at V and 7 bases at J, with 12 bases between the two ends. Germline loops: CDR1 KGHDR, CDR2 SFDVKD. The CDR3 is 13 amino acids. The CDR3 reads CATSEHGGRTQYF. In nucleotides, the CDR3 is TGTGCCACCAGTGAGCACGGGGGACGGACCCAGTACTTC.

Note on this clonotype: The junction departs from the called germline gene at one end, perhaps through a read error. V gene TRBV12-3 or TRBV12-4 combines with J gene TRBJ2-1; D possibly corresponds to TRBD2 (7 bases). CDR3 length equals 18 residues. The CDR3 DNA is TGTGCCTGCAGTTTATTGGGGGGGCCCCCCCAATATTACAATGAGCAGTTCTTC. Its translation is CACSLLGGPPQYYNEQFF.

This chain links TRBV6-2 or TRBV6-3 with TRBJ2-6; D perhaps matches TRBD1 (6 bases). The germline V gene has CDR1 MNHEY and CDR2 SVGEGT. The ends were cut back, 8 bases at V and 2 bases at J, with 10 bases in the middle. The CDR3 runs 14 residues. The CDR3 sequence is CASLKGAGANVLTF. CDR3 coding DNA: TGTGCCAGCTTAAAGGGGGCTGGGGCCAACGTCCTGACTTTC.

This clonotype appeared once. The chain is built from TRBV4-1 and TRBJ2-5; possible D gene TRBD1, 5 bases. Trimming took 0 bases from V and 4 from J, leaving 12 bases between them. CDR1 MGHRA and CDR2 YSYEKL come from the germline V gene. The length of the CDR3 is 15 residues. This chain's CDR3 is CASSQDQGARETQYF. The CDR3 bases are TGCGCCAGCAGCCAAGATCAAGGGGCCCGAGAGACCCAGTACTTC.

This clonotype was observed a handful of times. The chain carries TRBV10-3 and TRBJ2-2; 7 positions agree with TRBD2. The V segment lost 5 bases and the J segment 6 bases; nucleotides outside the gene matches: 3. CDR1 and CDR2 from the germline V gene are ENHRY and SYGVKD. The CDR3 length is 13 residues. The CDR3 region has the DNA TGTGCCATCAGTAGAGGACTAGCCGGGGAGCTGTTTTTT. Translating it yields CAISRGLAGELFF.

This clonotype was seen only once. It may be a read error: a sequence one base away is much more abundant. The chain uses TRBV10-3 and TRBJ2-1; 7 bases are a match to TRBD1. Germline-derived CDR1 and CDR2 are ENHRY and SYGVKD. The CDR3 loop spans 14 amino acids. The CDR3 loop is CAISRQGGANERFF. The CDR3 DNA reads as TGTGCCATCAGCCGACAGGGTGGGGCCAATGAGCGGTTCTTC.